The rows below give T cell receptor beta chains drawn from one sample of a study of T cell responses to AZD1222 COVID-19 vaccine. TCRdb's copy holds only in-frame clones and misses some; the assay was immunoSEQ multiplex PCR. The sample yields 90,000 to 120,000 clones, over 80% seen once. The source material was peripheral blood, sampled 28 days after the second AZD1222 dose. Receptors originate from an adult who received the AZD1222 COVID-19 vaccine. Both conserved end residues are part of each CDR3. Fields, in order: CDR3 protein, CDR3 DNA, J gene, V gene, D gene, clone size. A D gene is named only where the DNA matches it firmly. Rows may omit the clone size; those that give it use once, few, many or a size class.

CDR3aa: CASSPSLGTGYNEQFF
CDR3nt: TGTGCTAGCAGCCCCAGTTTAGGGACAGGCTACAATGAGCAGTTCTTC
j_gene: TRBJ2-1
v_gene: TRBV7-7
d_gene: TRBD1
abundance: once

CDR3aa: CASSLSSDRGYEQYF
CDR3nt: TGTGCCAGCAGCTTGTCATCCGACAGGGGGTACGAGCAGTACTTC
j_gene: TRBJ2-7
v_gene: TRBV7-3
d_gene: TRBD1
abundance: once

CDR3aa: CATSSLHPHPPSLGFHEQFF
CDR3nt: TGTGCCACCAGCTCACTCCACCCCCATCCACCGAGCCTAGGTTTCCATGAGCAGTTCTTC
j_gene: TRBJ2-1
v_gene: TRBV15
d_gene: -
abundance: -

CDR3aa: CASRSSGALGEKLFF
CDR3nt: TGCGCCAGCAGATCCTCCGGGGCCTTGGGAGAAAAACTGTTTTTT
j_gene: TRBJ1-4
v_gene: TRBV10-2
d_gene: -
abundance: -

CDR3aa: CASSLSWDQPQHF
CDR3nt: TGTGCCAGCAGCTTAAGCTGGGATCAGCCCCAGCATTTT
j_gene: TRBJ1-5
v_gene: TRBV11-2
d_gene: -
abundance: once

CDR3aa: CASSPRDGLNEKLFF
CDR3nt: TGTGCCAGCTCACCACGCGACGGTCTTAATGAAAAACTGTTTTTT
j_gene: TRBJ1-4
v_gene: TRBV18
d_gene: -
abundance: once

CDR3aa: CASSARQGPNSPLHF
CDR3nt: TGTGCCAGCAGTGCACGACAGGGGCCTAATTCACCCCTCCACTTT
j_gene: TRBJ1-6
v_gene: TRBV6-4
d_gene: TRBD1
abundance: -

CDR3aa: CASSESRGSSSYEQYF
CDR3nt: TGTGCCAGCAGTGAATCTAGGGGTTCGAGCTCCTACGAGCAGTACTTC
j_gene: TRBJ2-7
v_gene: TRBV6-1
d_gene: -
abundance: once

CDR3aa: CASSAENQPQHF
CDR3nt: TGTGCCAGCAGCGCCGAAAATCAGCCCCAGCATTTT
j_gene: TRBJ1-5
v_gene: TRBV11-2
d_gene: -
abundance: -

CDR3aa: CASSSSPGNTIYF
CDR3nt: TGTGCCAGCAGCTCTTCACCTGGAAACACCATATATTTT
j_gene: TRBJ1-3
v_gene: TRBV5-5
d_gene: -
abundance: -

CDR3aa: CASSGPRSDTQYF
CDR3nt: TGTGCCAGCAGCGGACCTAGGTCAGATACGCAGTATTTT
j_gene: TRBJ2-3
v_gene: TRBV7-9
d_gene: -
abundance: once

CDR3aa: CASSPIWGSGGSGELFF
CDR3nt: TGTGCCAGCAGCCCCATTTGGGGTAGCGGGGGGAGCGGGGAGCTGTTTTTT
j_gene: TRBJ2-2
v_gene: TRBV3-1/TRBV3-2
d_gene: TRBD2
abundance: -

CDR3aa: CASSYKGQATYEQYF
CDR3nt: TGTGCCAGCAGTTACAAGGGACAGGCTACCTACGAGCAGTACTTC
j_gene: TRBJ2-7
v_gene: TRBV6-5
d_gene: TRBD1
abundance: -

CDR3aa: CASSQGPQTNTGELFF
CDR3nt: TGCGCCAGCAGCCAAGGGCCACAGACGAACACCGGGGAGCTGTTTTTT
j_gene: TRBJ2-2
v_gene: TRBV4-1
d_gene: -
abundance: -

CDR3aa: CAWGLPPRVKETQYF
CDR3nt: TGTGCCTGGGGTCTCCCCCCCAGGGTTAAAGAGACCCAGTACTTC
j_gene: TRBJ2-5
v_gene: TRBV30
d_gene: -
abundance: -

CDR3aa: CASIEGGSGYTF
CDR3nt: TGTGCCAGCATCGAAGGAGGATCAGGCTACACCTTC
j_gene: TRBJ1-2
v_gene: TRBV6-5
d_gene: -
abundance: -

CDR3aa: CAWRTVGKTEAFF
CDR3nt: TGTGCCTGGAGAACAGTCGGAAAGACTGAAGCTTTCTTT
j_gene: TRBJ1-1
v_gene: TRBV30
d_gene: -
abundance: few

CDR3aa: CASSQVAGGMNTEAFF
CDR3nt: TGTGCCAGCAGCCAAGTCGCAGGGGGAATGAACACTGAAGCTTTCTTT
j_gene: TRBJ1-1
v_gene: TRBV14
d_gene: TRBD1
abundance: -

CDR3aa: CSASQQGKNSNQPQHF
CDR3nt: TGCAGTGCTAGTCAGCAGGGGAAAAATAGCAATCAGCCCCAGCATTTT
j_gene: TRBJ1-5
v_gene: TRBV20-1
d_gene: -
abundance: -

CDR3aa: CATSRTGSNQPQHF
CDR3nt: TGTGCCACCAGCAGAACTGGTAGCAATCAGCCCCAGCATTTT
j_gene: TRBJ1-5
v_gene: TRBV15
d_gene: -
abundance: -

CDR3aa: CASSLVGGIYEQYF
CDR3nt: TGTGCCAGCAGCTTGGTCGGGGGTATCTACGAGCAGTACTTC
j_gene: TRBJ2-7
v_gene: TRBV5-4
d_gene: -
abundance: -

CDR3aa: CASSLETAAYEQYF
CDR3nt: TGTGCCAGCAGCTTAGAGACGGCCGCCTACGAGCAGTACTTC
j_gene: TRBJ2-7
v_gene: TRBV7-2
d_gene: -
abundance: -

CDR3aa: CASSLRGSGTEAFF
CDR3nt: TGTGCCAGCAGCTTAAGGGGGTCTGGCACTGAAGCTTTCTTT
j_gene: TRBJ1-1
v_gene: TRBV11-2
d_gene: -
abundance: -

CDR3aa: CASRPGNTGELFF
CDR3nt: TGTGCCAGCAGACCCGGGAACACCGGGGAGCTGTTTTTT
j_gene: TRBJ2-2
v_gene: TRBV12-3/TRBV12-4
d_gene: -
abundance: -

CDR3aa: CASSLVRGQVYYEQYF
CDR3nt: TGTGCCAGCAGCTTGGTTCGGGGACAGGTTTACTACGAGCAGTACTTC
j_gene: TRBJ2-7
v_gene: TRBV5-6
d_gene: TRBD1
abundance: -

CDR3aa: CASSIDLGGRANNEQFF
CDR3nt: TGTGCCAGTAGTATAGATCTTGGCGGGAGGGCTAACAATGAGCAGTTCTTC
j_gene: TRBJ2-1
v_gene: TRBV19
d_gene: TRBD2
abundance: once

CDR3aa: CASSRRQWTDTQYF
CDR3nt: TGTGCCAGCAGCAGAAGACAGTGGACAGATACGCAGTATTTT
j_gene: TRBJ2-3
v_gene: TRBV13
d_gene: -
abundance: -

CDR3aa: CAIGTLREETQYF
CDR3nt: TGTGCCATCGGGACTCTTAGGGAAGAGACCCAGTACTTC
j_gene: TRBJ2-5
v_gene: TRBV10-3
d_gene: -
abundance: -

CDR3aa: CASSQSDYEQYF
CDR3nt: TGTGCCAGCAGCCAATCCGACTACGAGCAGTACTTC
j_gene: TRBJ2-7
v_gene: TRBV12-3/TRBV12-4
d_gene: -
abundance: -

CDR3aa: CASGGQPQHF
CDR3nt: TGTGCCAGCGGGGGTCAGCCCCAGCATTTT
j_gene: TRBJ1-5
v_gene: TRBV19
d_gene: -
abundance: -

CDR3aa: CSASRMRLSSYNEQFF
CDR3nt: TGCAGTGCTAGTAGGATGCGGCTTAGCTCCTACAATGAGCAGTTCTTC
j_gene: TRBJ2-1
v_gene: TRBV20-1
d_gene: -
abundance: -

CDR3aa: CASSLNGQGSEKLFF
CDR3nt: TGCGCCAGCAGCTTGAACGGACAGGGATCAGAAAAACTGTTTTTT
j_gene: TRBJ1-4
v_gene: TRBV5-1
d_gene: TRBD1
abundance: -

CDR3aa: CASSWTSGSYNEQFF
CDR3nt: TGTGCCAGCAGCTGGACTAGCGGCTCCTACAATGAGCAGTTCTTC
j_gene: TRBJ2-1
v_gene: TRBV7-2
d_gene: TRBD2
abundance: -

CDR3aa: CASSFSPTGVTEAFF
CDR3nt: TGTGCCAGCAGTTTTTCCCCAACAGGGGTGACTGAAGCTTTCTTT
j_gene: TRBJ1-1
v_gene: TRBV27
d_gene: TRBD1
abundance: -

CDR3aa: CATSRGGTAEKLFF
CDR3nt: TGTGCCACCAGCAGAGGTGGGACAGCTGAAAAACTGTTTTTT
j_gene: TRBJ1-4
v_gene: TRBV15
d_gene: TRBD1
abundance: -

CDR3aa: CSVGGVQSYNEQFF
CDR3nt: TGCAGCGTGGGTGGGGTCCAATCCTACAATGAGCAGTTCTTC
j_gene: TRBJ2-1
v_gene: TRBV29-1
d_gene: -
abundance: -

CDR3aa: CASSLALPDGDKNTEAFF
CDR3nt: TGTGCCAGCAGTTTAGCCCTCCCCGATGGGGACAAGAACACTGAAGCTTTCTTT
j_gene: TRBJ1-1
v_gene: TRBV28
d_gene: -
abundance: -

CDR3aa: CASRRTSGGAETQYF
CDR3nt: TGTGCCAGCAGACGGACTAGCGGGGGGGCGGAGACCCAGTACTTC
j_gene: TRBJ2-5
v_gene: TRBV6-5
d_gene: TRBD2
abundance: few

CDR3aa: CASSLARYGYTF
CDR3nt: TGTGCCAGCAGTTTAGCTCGGTATGGCTACACCTTC
j_gene: TRBJ1-2
v_gene: TRBV28
d_gene: -
abundance: -

CDR3aa: CASSFLERQRNGYTF
CDR3nt: TGTGCCAGCAGTTTTCTTGAAAGGCAGAGGAATGGCTACACCTTC
j_gene: TRBJ1-2
v_gene: TRBV28
d_gene: -
abundance: -

CDR3aa: CASSQGATEAFF
CDR3nt: TGTGCCAGCAGCCAGGGGGCGACTGAAGCTTTCTTT
j_gene: TRBJ1-1
v_gene: TRBV3-1/TRBV3-2
d_gene: -
abundance: -

CDR3aa: CASSWTGVNQPQHF
CDR3nt: TGTGCCAGCAGTTGGACAGGGGTTAATCAGCCCCAGCATTTT
j_gene: TRBJ1-5
v_gene: TRBV6-5
d_gene: TRBD1
abundance: -

CDR3aa: CASSPLRWESTDTQYF
CDR3nt: TGTGCCAGCAGCCCCCTAAGGTGGGAGAGCACAGATACGCAGTATTTT
j_gene: TRBJ2-3
v_gene: TRBV7-9
d_gene: -
abundance: -

CDR3aa: CASSSSLGGNTIYF
CDR3nt: TGTGCCAGCAGCTCTTCATTAGGGGGAAACACCATATATTTT
j_gene: TRBJ1-3
v_gene: TRBV11-2
d_gene: -
abundance: -

CDR3aa: CASSVAPDNSPLHF
CDR3nt: TGTGCCAGCAGCGTAGCTCCAGATAATTCACCCCTCCACTTT
j_gene: TRBJ1-6
v_gene: TRBV9
d_gene: -
abundance: -

CDR3aa: CASGIGGHYGINTQYF
CDR3nt: TGTGCCAGCGGTATCGGGGGGCACTACGGAATTAATACGCAGTATTTT
j_gene: TRBJ2-3
v_gene: TRBV9
d_gene: -
abundance: -

CDR3aa: CATSDLRDRALQSNQPQHF
CDR3nt: TGTGCCACCAGTGACCTCCGGGACAGGGCCCTTCAGAGCAATCAGCCCCAGCATTTT
j_gene: TRBJ1-5
v_gene: TRBV24-1
d_gene: TRBD1
abundance: -

CDR3aa: CASSKERDRLFYNEQFF
CDR3nt: TGTGCCAGCAGCAAAGAAAGGGACAGGCTATTCTACAATGAGCAGTTCTTC
j_gene: TRBJ2-1
v_gene: TRBV21-1
d_gene: -
abundance: -

CDR3aa: CASSPMGELGTEAFF
CDR3nt: TGTGCCAGCTCACCCATGGGGGAGCTGGGCACTGAAGCTTTCTTT
j_gene: TRBJ1-1
v_gene: TRBV18
d_gene: -
abundance: -

CDR3aa: CASAQALTDTGELFF
CDR3nt: TGTGCCAGCGCCCAGGCTCTGACGGACACCGGGGAGCTGTTTTTT
j_gene: TRBJ2-2
v_gene: TRBV11-2
d_gene: -
abundance: -

CDR3aa: CSVEAGFNEQFF
CDR3nt: TGCAGCGTTGAGGCGGGATTCAATGAGCAGTTCTTC
j_gene: TRBJ2-1
v_gene: TRBV29-1
d_gene: -
abundance: -

CDR3aa: CATSQDNYGYTF
CDR3nt: TGTGCCACATCTCAAGATAACTATGGCTACACCTTC
j_gene: TRBJ1-2
v_gene: TRBV24-1
d_gene: -
abundance: -

CDR3aa: CASSQGVGQGNTEAFF
CDR3nt: TGTGCCAGCAGCCAAGGGGTTGGGCAGGGCAACACTGAAGCTTTCTTT
j_gene: TRBJ1-1
v_gene: TRBV5-4
d_gene: -
abundance: once